The 24 T cell receptor beta chains given below trace back to one sample, sequenced in a study of T cell changes during pregnancy in multiple sclerosis. The assay was immunoSEQ multiplex PCR, and TCRdb's table has in-frame clones only and misses some. The profile shows 70,000 or so clones, 91% of them singletons. This specimen was peripheral blood, taken in the third trimester of pregnancy. The origin of the receptors is a female donor in good health, enrolled as a control in a pregnancy study.

The chain couples TRBV6-5 to TRBJ2-3; TRBD2 matches at 8 bases. Germline values: CDR1 MNHEY, CDR2 SVGAGI. V lost 4 bases and J lost 2; bases outside the gene matches: 8. The CDR3 length is 16 residues. The CDR3 DNA reads as TGTGCCAGCAGTTCAGCGGGGGTGGCCCTCACAGATACGCAGTATTTT. Its translation: CASSSAGVALTDTQYF.

The gene calls are TRBV7-9 and TRBJ1-2; D may be TRBD1 (5 bases). The ends were cut back, 3 bases at V and 8 bases at J, with 10 bases in the middle. The CDR3 extends over 12 amino acids. CDR1 and CDR2 (germline): SEHNR, FQNEAQ (reference sequence). The CDR3: CASSFQGSGYTF. CDR3 sequence (DNA): TGTGCCAGCAGCTTTCAGGGTTCCGGCTACACCTTC. The variable domain in full, completed from reference TRBV7-9 and TRBJ1-2, reads DTGVSQNPRHKITKRGQNVTFRCDPISEHNRLYWYRQTLGQGPEFLTYFQNEAQLEKSRLLSDRFSAERPKGSFSTLEIQRTEQGDSAMYLCASSFQGSGYTFGSGTRLTVV.

The CDR3 sequence: CASSGQNYGYTF. The CDR3 DNA sequence: TGTGCCAGCAGTGGACAGAACTATGGCTACACCTTC. The rearrangement links TRBV2 to TRBJ1-2, with D perhaps matching TRBD1 (5 bases). Deletions cut 4 bases from V and 2 bases from J, with 5 bases between. This CDR3 contains 12 residues. The germline V gene encodes CDR1 SNHLY and CDR2 FYNNEI.

The rearrangement uses TRBV5-5 and TRBJ2-7; TRBD1 might be the D (6 bases). There are 15 residues in the CDR3. The V and J ends lost 1 base and 7 bases respectively, with 18 bases between them. Germline CDR1 and CDR2: SGHKS and YYEKEE (reference sequence). The CDR3 region is CASSLRQEDTQEQYF. The DNA for the CDR3 is TGTGCCAGCAGCTTGCGACAGGAAGACACGCAAGAGCAGTACTTC.

This chain connects TRBV6-1 to TRBJ1-3, with 11 bases aligning to TRBD1. The germline CDR1 and CDR2 sequences are MNHNS and SASEGT. This CDR3 spans 15 amino acids. Losses at the gene ends were 3 bases for V and 9 bases for J; bases not matched to a gene: 7. The CDR3 region has the DNA TGTGCCAGCAGTGATGGGGGGACAGGGGGGTTCACCATATATTTT. Translation: CASSDGGTGGFTIYF.

The chain couples TRBV29-1 to TRBJ2-5; TRBD2 is a possible D gene (6 bases). Germline lookup yields CDR1 SQVTM and CDR2 ANQGSEA. This CDR3 spans 15 amino acids. Trimming shortened V by 8 bases and J by 2 bases, and 21 bases separated the two germline ends. The CDR3 reads CSTRSEGRGQETQYF. The CDR3 DNA is TGCAGCACCAGATCGGAGGGGCGAGGTCAAGAGACCCAGTACTTC.

This clone was recorded only once. V is TRBV18 and J is TRBJ2-3, with TRBD2 matching 12 bases. J lost 2 bases, V lost 3 bases, and 9 bases had no gene match. The CDR3 covers 18 residues. Per the germline V gene, CDR1 is KGHSH and CDR2 is LQKENI. CDR3 bases: TGTGCCAGCTCACCGGATAGTGGACTAGCGGGACTCACAGATACGCAGTATTTT. This gives the protein CASSPDSGLAGLTDTQYF.

The rearrangement uses TRBV7-9 and TRBJ1-1, with TRBD1 matching over 9 bases. The length of the CDR3 is 14 residues. Trimming cost V 1 base and J 7 bases; bases outside gene matches: 4. The germline gives CDR1 SEHNR, CDR2 FQNEAQ (reference sequence). The CDR3 is CASSLDRGQDEAFF. DNA of the CDR3: TGTGCCAGCAGCTTAGACAGGGGGCAGGATGAAGCTTTCTTT.

This clone was found once. The V and J genes are TRBV7-9 and TRBJ2-6, with 7 bases fitting TRBD1. V lost 0 bases to trimming and J lost 2 bases; unmatched junction nucleotides: 7. CDR1 SEHNR and CDR2 FQNEAQ come from the germline V gene (reference sequence). The CDR3 length is 18 residues. The CDR3 protein is CASSLAGTARPGANVLTF. The CDR3 DNA follows: TGTGCCAGCAGCTTAGCGGGGACAGCCAGACCTGGGGCCAACGTCCTGACTTTC.

This chain connects TRBV27 to TRBJ2-5; 8 bases map to TRBD2. Germline CDR1 and CDR2: MNHEY and SMNVEV (reference sequence). This CDR3 contains 16 residues. V gave up 1 base and J gave up 2 bases; unmatched junction bases: 6. The CDR3 sequence is CASSLYLAGMQETQYF. In nucleotides, the CDR3 is TGTGCCAGCAGTTTATACCTAGCGGGTATGCAAGAGACCCAGTACTTC.

V is TRBV5-1 and J is TRBJ2-5, with 14 nucleotides matching TRBD2. CDR3 length: 16 amino acids. Germline CDR1 and CDR2: SGHRS and YFSETQ. V lost 5 bases, J lost 7 bases, and 10 bases stayed unmatched. This chain's CDR3 is CASRTGTSGGPGTQYF. The CDR3 nucleotides read TGCGCCAGCAGAACCGGGACTAGCGGGGGCCCGGGGACCCAGTACTTC.

The chain employs TRBV7-9 and TRBJ1-5; the D is unclear. There are 13 residues in the CDR3. Trimming removed 2 bases from V and 7 bases from J, with 9 bases in between. CDR1 is SEHNR and CDR2 is FQNEAQ in the germline V gene (reference sequence). Here the CDR3 DNA reads TGTGCCAGCAGCTTATCCGAGTTGCAGCCCCAGCATTTT. It translates to CASSLSELQPQHF.

The V and J genes are TRBV25-1 and TRBJ2-3; tentatively, D is TRBD1 (5 bases). CDR1 and CDR2 (germline): MGHDK, SYGVNS. V was cut by 3 bases and J by 2 bases, with 9 bases left in between. The CDR3 extends over 14 amino acids. CDR3 sequence reads: CASSEDTNTDTQYF. The CDR3 nucleotides are TGTGCCAGCAGTGAGGACACCAACACAGATACGCAGTATTTT.

In DNA, the CDR3 is TGCGCCAGCAGCCCCCGGCGACAGGAGACGATCTCCTACGAGCAGTACTTC. The encoded protein is CASSPRRQETISYEQYF. The V call is TRBV5-1, the J call TRBJ2-7; perhaps TRBD1 as D (6 bases). Germline CDR1 reads SGHRS; CDR2 reads YFSETQ. The CDR3 is 17 residues long. Trimming left V 4 bases short and J 0 bases short, with 20 bases between.

CDR3 residues: CASRRAGGYYEQYF. CDR3 DNA: TGTGCCAGCAGGCGAGCGGGGGGTTACTACGAGCAGTACTTC. The chain carries TRBV6-1 and TRBJ2-7; 9 bases fit TRBD2. Germline CDR1 MNHNS, CDR2 SASEGT. CDR3 length: 14 residues. Trimming at V came to 6 bases and at J to 3 bases, leaving 6 bases not matched to a gene.

DNA for the CDR3: TGCGCCAGCGGGATTAGGGGCAACACTGAAGCTTTCTTT. Translating gives CASGIRGNTEAFF. The V and J genes are TRBV5-1 and TRBJ1-1; weak D call: TRBD1 (5 bases). Per germline, CDR1 SGHRS and CDR2 YFSETQ. V lost 7 bases and J lost 2, with 12 bases in between. This CDR3 contains 13 residues. Complete variable domain (other parts from reference TRBV5-1 and TRBJ1-1): KAGVTQTPRYLIKTRGQQVTLSCSPISGHRSVSWYQQTPGQGLQFLFEYFSETQRNKGNFPGRFSGRQFSNSRSEMNVSTLELGDSALYLCASGIRGNTEAFFGQGTRLTVV.

The rearrangement uses TRBV5-4 and TRBJ1-1, with D perhaps TRBD1 (5 bases). CDR3 length: 14 residues. V shed 5 bases and J shed 0 bases, with 11 bases lying between them. Germline assignment: CDR1 SGHNT and CDR2 YYREEE (reference sequence). The CDR3 is CASSRQQMNTEAFF. CDR3 in DNA: TGTGCCAGCAGTAGACAGCAAATGAACACTGAAGCTTTCTTT. The full variable domain, completed using reference TRBV5-4 and TRBJ1-1, is ETGVTQSPTHLIKTRGQQVTLRCSSQSGHNTVSWYQQALGQGPQFIFQYYREEENGRGNFPPRFSGLQFPNYSSELNVNALELDDSALYLCASSRQQMNTEAFFGQGTRLTVV.

The chain uses TRBV19 and TRBJ2-6, with D possibly TRBD1 on 6 matching bases. Trimming took 6 bases from V and 4 from J, leaving 19 bases between them. The germline gives CDR1 LNHDA, CDR2 SQIVND (reference sequence). The CDR3 loop spans 17 amino acids. The CDR3 here is CASSQGLNSYGANVLTF. The DNA for the CDR3 is TGTGCCAGTAGCCAGGGGTTGAATTCGTACGGGGCCAACGTCCTGACTTTC.

The rearrangement uses TRBV27 and TRBJ1-1; the D gene is possibly TRBD1 (6 bases). Trimming removed 5 bases at V and 0 bases at J, with 10 bases between. CDR1 is MNHEY, CDR2 SMNVEV, per germline (reference sequence). The CDR3 covers 14 residues. DNA for the CDR3: TGTGCCAGCAGTAAACAGGGAATGAACACTGAAGCTTTCTTT. Translated, it gives CASSKQGMNTEAFF.

The chain joins TRBV4-1 to TRBJ2-1; 10 bases line up with TRBD2. The germline V gene encodes CDR1 MGHRA and CDR2 YSYEKL. The CDR3 consists of 16 residues. V shed 3 bases and J 2 bases; nucleotides not matched to a gene: 4. The CDR3 bases are TGCGCCAGCAGCCAGCAGCGGGGGGGCCCCTACAATGAGCAGTTCTTC. Translation gives CASSQQRGGPYNEQFF.

This clone was detected only a few times. This chain connects TRBV5-3 to TRBJ1-1; a possible D gene is TRBD1 (5 bases). TRBV5-3 counts as an open reading frame of uncertain function. V was trimmed by 4 bases and J by 0 bases, leaving 25 bases between them. The CDR3 consists of 19 residues. This CDR3 is CARSPEQANPFYLNTEAFF. DNA for the CDR3: TGTGCCAGAAGCCCGGAACAGGCCAACCCCTTCTACTTGAACACTGAAGCTTTCTTT.

The V gene is TRBV7-9, the J gene TRBJ1-1, with D possibly TRBD1 on 5 matching bases. This CDR3 contains 15 residues. The germline V gene has CDR1 SEHNR and CDR2 FQNEAQ (reference sequence). Deletions cut 1 base from V and 0 bases from J, with 9 bases between. Written as DNA, the CDR3 is TGTGCCAGCAGCTTAGAGAGACAGATGAACACTGAAGCTTTCTTT. Its protein is CASSLERQMNTEAFF.

Only one count was recorded for this clone. V is TRBV6-5 and J is TRBJ2-6, with D perhaps matching TRBD2 (5 bases). Trimming left V 4 bases short and J 1 base short, with 11 bases between. Looked up from germline, CDR1 is MNHEY and CDR2 is SVGAGI. The CDR3 consists of 16 residues. CDR3 DNA sequence: TGTGCCAGCAGTTCCTCCCCGGGATCTGGGGCCAACGTCCTGACTTTC. The encoded protein is CASSSSPGSGANVLTF.

The chain links TRBV9 to TRBJ2-1; D is perhaps TRBD2 (6 bases). Germline loops: CDR1 SGDLS, CDR2 YYNGEE. The germline V and J ends were trimmed by 0 bases and 6 bases, with 16 bases remaining between them. CDR3 length: 16 residues. The CDR3 spells CASSVGRRAGANEQFF. DNA of the CDR3: TGTGCCAGCAGCGTAGGACGGAGGGCTGGGGCCAATGAGCAGTTCTTC.